Listed here are 25 T cell receptor beta chains from one sample, sequenced in a study of early T cells in non-severe SARS-CoV-2 infection. TCRdb independently ran MiXCR on the 5' RACE reads; one entry per CDR3 protein. This table holds over 60,000 distinct CDR3 sequences, roughly a tenth found once. Specimen: whole blood, collected at baseline. Receptor source: an adult who was a healthcare worker with PCR-confirmed SARS-CoV-2 infection or an uninfected control (not recorded which).

This chain joins TRBV3-1 and TRBJ2-5; 8 nucleotides align to TRBD2. V dropped 0 bases and J dropped 5; count of bases not matched to a gene: 11. There are 17 residues in the CDR3. Germline values: CDR1 LGHDT, CDR2 YNNKEL (reference sequence). CDR3 sequence reads: CASSQELPGLESETQYF. As DNA, the CDR3 is TGTGCCAGCAGCCAAGAATTACCGGGACTAGAGTCCGAGACCCAGTACTTC.

The chain is built from TRBV12-3 or TRBV12-4 and TRBJ1-5; TRBD1 matches 12 bases. This CDR3 region has 16 residues. The V segment lost 4 bases and the J segment 8 bases; nucleotides outside the gene matches: 9. In nucleotides, the CDR3 is TGTGCCAGCAGTTCAACCGGGACAGGGGGCGTCGAGCCCCAGCATTTT. Encoded protein: CASSSTGTGGVEPQHF.

This clonotype showed up just a few times. V usage is TRBV3-1 and J usage is TRBJ2-3, with 8 bases identical to TRBD1. Trimming removed 4 bases from V and 10 bases from J; junction bases left unmatched: 4. There are 12 residues in the CDR3. In germline, CDR1 is LGHDT, CDR2 YNNKEL (reference sequence). CDR3 bases: TGTGCCAGCAGCCCGATGGGACAGGCGCAGTATTTT. This encodes CASSPMGQAQYF.

The table lists this clonotype with many counts. The chain is built from TRBV30 and TRBJ1-1, with a possible D match to TRBD1 (6 bases). The germline V gene has CDR1 GTSNPN and CDR2 SVGIG (reference sequence). Trimming took off 2 bases at V and 3 bases at J, with 10 bases between the two ends. This CDR3 is built from 13 residues. CDR3 DNA sequence: TGTGCCTGGAGTCCCGGGACACACACTGAAGCTTTCTTT. Encoded protein: CAWSPGTHTEAFF.

V usage is TRBV6-4 and J usage is TRBJ2-3; 11 bases line up with TRBD2. After removal of 4 bases from V and 4 bases from J, the junction contained 4 bases not matched to a gene. Per germline, CDR1 MRHNA and CDR2 SNTAGT. There are 15 residues in the CDR3. DNA of the CDR3: TGTGCCAGCAGTGCCCTAGCGGGGGGACCAGATACGCAGTATTTT. This gives the protein CASSALAGGPDTQYF.

CDR3 residues: CSARAEPKQFF. The CDR3 region has the DNA TGCAGTGCTAGAGCGGAGCCAAAACAGTTCTTC. The chain couples TRBV20-1 to TRBJ2-1; D ambiguous. V was pared by 1 base and J by 13 bases, with 11 bases between. This CDR3 region has 11 residues. CDR1 and CDR2 from the germline V gene are DFQATT and SNEGSKA (reference sequence).

This clonotype was found many times. V usage is TRBV5-1 and J usage is TRBJ1-5; TRBD1 aligns across 7 bases. The CDR3 runs 15 residues. Germline CDR1 reads SGHRS; CDR2 reads YFSETQ. V trimming: 4 bases; J trimming: 1 base; junction bases outside the gene matches: 5. The DNA for the CDR3 is TGCGCCAGCAGCCCCGAGGGACAGAGCAATCAGCCCCAGCATTTT. Protein sequence: CASSPEGQSNQPQHF.

The table lists this clonotype with a few counts. V is TRBV28 and J is TRBJ1-1; 7 bases map to TRBD1. The ends lost 3 bases at V and 7 bases at J; junction bases unmatched: 5. Germline CDR1 MDHEN, CDR2 SYDVKM. The CDR3 runs to 13 residues. The CDR3 here is CASSFGDSIEAFF. For the CDR3, the DNA is TGTGCCAGCAGTTTCGGGGACAGCATTGAAGCTTTCTTT.

This chain uses TRBV5-4 with TRBJ2-1; D possibly uses TRBD1 or TRBD2 (5 bases each). The CDR3 loop spans 14 amino acids. The germline CDR1 and CDR2 sequences are SGHNT and YYREEE (reference sequence). With 4 bases removed from V and 8 bases from J, the gap between germline ends came to 16 bases. CDR3 bases: TGTGCCAGCAGCCCGGGGCAGGGTAACTATGAGCAGTTCTTC. Encoded protein: CASSPGQGNYEQFF.

The chain carries TRBV30 and TRBJ1-3; a possible D gene is TRBD1 (5 bases). Deletions cut 2 bases from V and 7 bases from J, with 21 bases between. Germline values: CDR1 GTSNPN, CDR2 SVGIG (reference sequence). The length of the CDR3 is 16 residues. Here the CDR3 reads CAWSFRPGLWRNTIYF. CDR3 bases: TGTGCCTGGAGTTTCCGACCAGGGCTCTGGAGGAACACCATATATTTT.

This clonotype was seen only a few times. In DNA, the CDR3 is TGTGCCAGCAGTTACGGGAGACTAGCGCGGCAGCAGTTCTTC. As protein: CASSYGRLARQQFF. J is TRBJ2-1 and V is TRBV6-5, with 8 positions matching TRBD2. J gave up 11 bases and V 2 bases, and 8 bases lay outside the gene matches. CDR1 and CDR2 from the germline V gene are MNHEY and SVGAGI. The CDR3 totals 14 residues.

This clonotype appeared many times. V gene TRBV12-5 combines with J gene TRBJ2-3, with D tentatively TRBD1 (6 bases). This CDR3 comprises 13 residues. The V gene's germline CDR1 is LGHNT and CDR2 FRNRAP. Between the trimmed V and J ends, which lost 5 bases and 9 bases, there was a span of 15 bases. The CDR3 spells CASGEQGPGTQYF. The CDR3 DNA is TGTGCTAGTGGTGAACAGGGTCCAGGGACGCAGTATTTT.

This clonotype was counted at least ten times. V is TRBV7-3 and J is TRBJ1-1; weak D call: TRBD1 (6 bases). The CDR3 totals 13 residues. CDR1 is SGHTA, CDR2 FQGTGA, per germline. V was trimmed by 5 bases and J by 4 bases, leaving 11 bases between them. The chain's CDR3 is CASSQKGGTEAFF. The CDR3 nucleotides read TGTGCCAGCAGCCAGAAGGGGGGCACTGAAGCTTTCTTT.

There are many counts of this clonotype. The gene calls are TRBV15 and TRBJ2-3, with 10 bases fitting TRBD2. V shed 2 bases, J shed 0 bases, and the junction held 17 bases outside the gene matches. Germline values: CDR1 LNHNV, CDR2 YYDKDF (reference sequence). The CDR3 is 21 amino acids. The CDR3 DNA sequence: TGTGCCACCAGCAGAACTCCGGGACTAGCGACACTGGCCCCTAGCACAGATACGCAGTATTTT. Translated: CATSRTPGLATLAPSTDTQYF.

The sample holds a few counts of this clonotype. The chain uses TRBV6-5 and TRBJ1-1, with 11 bases that match TRBD1. This CDR3 spans 16 amino acids. V dropped 6 bases and J dropped 5; count of bases not matched to a gene: 11. Germline assignment: CDR1 MNHEY and CDR2 SVGAGI. The CDR3 spells CASSRTGTGGFTEAFF. The DNA of the CDR3 is TGTGCCAGCAGCCGAACGGGGACAGGGGGATTTACTGAAGCTTTCTTT.

The V and J genes are TRBV7-8 and TRBJ2-1, with 7 bases identical to TRBD1. CDR1 and CDR2 from the germline V gene are SGHVS and FQNEAQ. The CDR3 totals 15 residues. J gave up 3 bases and V 4 bases, and 6 bases lay outside the gene matches. As DNA, the CDR3 is TGTGCCAGCAGCTCTGGGGACAGAATCTACAATGAGCAGTTCTTC. Translation: CASSSGDRIYNEQFF.

The chain has TRBV12-3 or TRBV12-4 and TRBJ2-1, with 9 bases lining up with TRBD1. Unmatched junction bases numbered 11, after V lost 7 bases and J lost 4 bases. The CDR3 runs 16 residues. CDR3 residues: CASTPEGTGIYNEQFF. The CDR3 DNA reads TGTGCCAGCACCCCTGAGGGGACAGGGATATACAATGAGCAGTTCTTC.

This CDR3 reads CATSDGGLASSEQYF. The CDR3 DNA sequence: TGTGCCACCAGTGATGGGGGACTAGCATCGTCCGAGCAGTACTTC. J is TRBJ2-7 and V is TRBV24-1; TRBD2 agrees at 9 bases. The CDR3 is 15 residues long. J lost 6 bases, V lost 3 bases, and 8 bases had no gene match. CDR1 is KGHDR, CDR2 SFDVKD, per germline.

This clonotype occurred many times. The chain joins TRBV7-9 to TRBJ1-1; possibly TRBD1 for D (6 bases). V lost 1 base and J 8 bases, leaving 23 bases between the germline ends. Germline V lookup: CDR1 SEHNR, CDR2 FQNEAQ (reference sequence). The CDR3 is made up of 17 amino acids. The CDR3 nucleotides are TGTGCCAGCAGCTTAGAGACAGGACGTACCCCTCGTATAGAAGCTTTCTTT. Encoded protein: CASSLETGRTPRIEAFF.

The chain combines TRBV7-3 with TRBJ2-3, with D perhaps matching TRBD1 (6 bases). Looked up from germline, CDR1 is SGHTA and CDR2 is FQGTGA. CDR3 length: 15 amino acids. V lost 6 bases and J 1 base, leaving 14 bases between the germline ends. DNA for the CDR3: TGTGCCAGCAGTGGGGGCCCAGCGGGCACAGATACGCAGTATTTT. This translates into CASSGGPAGTDTQYF.

This clonotype was detected only a few times. The V gene is TRBV5-4, the J gene TRBJ1-5; D gene unclear. Germline V lookup: CDR1 SGHNT, CDR2 YYREEE (reference sequence). CDR3 length: 13 residues. The V gene lost 2 bases and the J gene lost 7 bases, with 10 bases spanning the gap. Written as DNA, the CDR3 is TGTGCCAGCAGCTTCGACCCTAGACAGCCCCAGCATTTT. Translating it yields CASSFDPRQPQHF.

This clonotype was recorded a few times. The V gene is TRBV27, the J gene TRBJ1-1; 7 bases are shared with TRBD1. Germline V gene sequence: CDR1 MNHEY, CDR2 SMNVEV (reference sequence). CDR3 size: 16 residues. J lost 4 bases, V lost 4 bases, and 12 bases had no gene match. In DNA form, the CDR3 reads TGTGCCAGCAGTTCCGTTACCGGGACAGAGGGCACTGAAGCTTTCTTT. Its protein product is CASSSVTGTEGTEAFF.

This clonotype was counted only a few times. V usage is TRBV24-1 and J usage is TRBJ1-1, with D perhaps TRBD1 (6 bases). Germline assignment: CDR1 KGHDR and CDR2 SFDVKD. The CDR3 is 15 amino acids. Trimming took off 7 bases at V and 1 base at J, with 15 bases between the two ends. The CDR3 is CATSPRGSKNTEAFF. The CDR3 DNA sequence: TGTGCCACCAGCCCCAGGGGCAGCAAGAACACTGAAGCTTTCTTT.

This clonotype was seen a single time. The chain has TRBV7-2 and TRBJ1-1, with no clear D. Germline assignment: CDR1 SGHTA and CDR2 FQGNSA. Trimming stripped 2 bases from V and 4 bases from J, with 17 bases between. The CDR3 spans 16 residues. The CDR3 loop is CASSLLTHGVGTEAFF. The CDR3 bases are TGTGCCAGCAGCTTACTGACTCACGGGGTGGGCACTGAAGCTTTCTTT.

The V gene is TRBV20-1, the J gene TRBJ2-1; D ambiguous. The CDR3 extends over 11 amino acids. Germline V gene data show CDR1 as DFQATT and CDR2 as SNEGSKA (reference sequence). Trimming took 4 bases from V and 7 from J, leaving 8 bases between them. CDR3 nucleotides: TGCAGTGCTACCCAGATGAATGAGCAGTTCTTC. Residues: CSATQMNEQFF.